This paragraph reports one T cell receptor (beta chain). The antigen is unknown. J lost 0 bases, V lost 3 bases, and 14 bases had no gene match. Germline V lookup: CDR1 SQVTM, CDR2 ANQGSEA. The CDR3 runs 17 residues. This entry belongs to a study of cytomegalovirus exposure and HLA in healthy donors. 60 Vbeta and 13 Jbeta primers were used in PCR. Assay used: immunoSEQ multiplex PCR; TCRdb lists only in-frame clones, some missing. Here the sample spans 90,000 to 120,000 clones, around 85% being singletons. The study, taken as a whole, reports: Researchers catalogued 160 or so TCR beta chains as cytomegalovirus-associated.

This sequence originates from a man aged 25-45 years in good health and CMV-seronegative. This chain joins TRBV29-1 and TRBJ2-7; 7 bases match TRBD2. Sequences were obtained from PBMCs. This CDR3 reads CSVEWGGGIGDSYEQYF. The CDR3 DNA reads TGCAGCGTTGAGTGGGGGGGAGGTATTGGGGACTCCTACGAGCAGTACTTC.